This entry concerns a single TCR beta chain. Clones were read by immunoSEQ multiplex PCR, and TCRdb kept only the in-frame ones, dropping some. This table has just under 90,000 clones, roughly 90% appearing once. The data stem from a study of T cell responses to AZD1222 COVID-19 vaccine. Specimen: peripheral blood, collected 28 days after the second AZD1222 dose. This clonotype was sampled from an adult who received the AZD1222 COVID-19 vaccine.

CDR3 residues: CASSYTSGIEYEKLFF. As DNA, the CDR3 is TGTGCCAGCAGTTATACTTCGGGGATAGAGTATGAAAAACTGTTTTTT. The chain has TRBV5-4 and TRBJ1-4; no clear D gene. The CDR3 is 16 residues long. The ends were cut back, 5 bases at V and 6 bases at J, with 20 bases in the middle. The germline V gene has CDR1 SGHNT and CDR2 YYREEE (reference sequence).